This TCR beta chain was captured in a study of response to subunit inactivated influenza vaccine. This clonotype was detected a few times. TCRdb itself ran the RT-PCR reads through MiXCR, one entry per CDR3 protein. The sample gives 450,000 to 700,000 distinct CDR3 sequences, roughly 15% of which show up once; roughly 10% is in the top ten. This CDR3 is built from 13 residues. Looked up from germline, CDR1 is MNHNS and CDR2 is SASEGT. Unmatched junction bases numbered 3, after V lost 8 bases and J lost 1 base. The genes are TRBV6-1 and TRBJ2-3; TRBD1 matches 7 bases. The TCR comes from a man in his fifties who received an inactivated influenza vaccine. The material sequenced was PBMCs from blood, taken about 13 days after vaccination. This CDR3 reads CASRQGRTDTQYF. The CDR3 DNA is TGTGCCAGCCGACAGGGCCGCACAGATACGCAGTATTTT.